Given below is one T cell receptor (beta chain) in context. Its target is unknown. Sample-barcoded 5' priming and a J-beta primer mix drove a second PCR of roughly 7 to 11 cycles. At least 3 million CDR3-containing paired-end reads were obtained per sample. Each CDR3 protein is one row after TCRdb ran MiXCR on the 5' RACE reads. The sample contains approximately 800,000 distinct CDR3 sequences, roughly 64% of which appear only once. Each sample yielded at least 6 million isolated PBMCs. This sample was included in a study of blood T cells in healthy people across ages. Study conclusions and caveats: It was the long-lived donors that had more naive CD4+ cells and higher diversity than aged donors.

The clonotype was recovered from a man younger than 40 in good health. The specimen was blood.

The CDR3 region has the DNA TGCAGCGTTGAGGGAGGACACAGGGTGAATGAGCAGTTCTTC. Encoded protein: CSVEGGHRVNEQFF. J is TRBJ2-1 and V is TRBV29-1; D might be TRBD1 or TRBD2, each matching 6 bases. Trimming removed 3 bases from V and 7 bases from J, with 16 bases in between. Germline V gives CDR1 SQVTM, CDR2 ANQGSEA. The CDR3 totals 14 residues.